The T cell receptor beta chain described here comes from a study of shared clonotypes between healthy human individuals. Caucasian adults residing in Nashville, Tennessee made up all the donors. Of note for this clone: This sample also contains other DNA sequences that code for the same CDR3.

V lost 0 bases and J 1 base, leaving 8 bases between the germline ends. The CDR3 has 15 amino acids. In germline, CDR1 is SGDLS, CDR2 YYNGEE. The table came from immunoSEQ multiplex PCR; TCRdb's copy has only in-frame clones and leaves some out. Counted here are 1.6 million or so clones, around 97% occurring once; the ten biggest clones make up roughly 1.2%. Material for sequencing was naive CD4+ T cells sorted from blood. Indicated subset: CD45RA+ positively selected. The TCR comes from a man in his thirties or forties in good health. This chain uses TRBV9 with TRBJ1-5; D gene ambiguous. CDR3 amino acids: CASSVGAASNQPQHF. CDR3 in DNA: TGTGCCAGCAGCGTAGGGGCAGCCAGCAATCAGCCCCAGCATTTT.